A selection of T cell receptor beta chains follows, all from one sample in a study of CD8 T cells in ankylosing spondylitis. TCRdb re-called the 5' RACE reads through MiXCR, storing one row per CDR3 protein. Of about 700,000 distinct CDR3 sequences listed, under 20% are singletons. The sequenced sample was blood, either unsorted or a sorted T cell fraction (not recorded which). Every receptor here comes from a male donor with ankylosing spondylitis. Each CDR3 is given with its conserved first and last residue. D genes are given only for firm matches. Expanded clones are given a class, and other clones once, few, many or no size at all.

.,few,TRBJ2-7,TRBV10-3,TGTGCCATCAGTGAGTCCTGGGGGCCCTCCTACGAGCAGTACTTC,CAISESWGPSYEQYF
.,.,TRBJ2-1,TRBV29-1,TGCAGCGTTGAAGACCCCTCCTACAATGAGCAGTTCTTC,CSVEDPSYNEQFF
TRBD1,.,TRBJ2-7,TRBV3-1,TGTGCCAGCAGCCGCACGGCCGGGACAGGGGAATACGAGCAGTACTTC,CASSRTAGTGEYEQYF
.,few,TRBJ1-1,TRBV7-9,TGTGCCAGCAGCTTAATAGCCCCGGGCACTGAAGCTTTCTTT,CASSLIAPGTEAFF
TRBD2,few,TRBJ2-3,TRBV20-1,TGCAGTGCTAGAGCAACCGGGACTAGCGCTACAGATACGCAGTATTTT,CSARATGTSATDTQYF
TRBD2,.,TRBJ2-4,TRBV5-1,TGCGCCAGCAGCGCCGGGACTAATGCCAAAAACATTCAGTACTTC,CASSAGTNAKNIQYF
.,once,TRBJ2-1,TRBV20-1,TGCAGTGCCGACTCCGGCAGCGGTGCCTACAATGAGCAGTTCTTC,CSADSGSGAYNEQFF
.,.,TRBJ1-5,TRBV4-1,TGCGCCAGCAGCCATTCAATGGGACTGCAGCCCCAGCATTTT,CASSHSMGLQPQHF
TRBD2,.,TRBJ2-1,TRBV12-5,TGTGCTAGTGGTTCCAGCGGGGGACTGAATGAGCAGTTCTTC,CASGSSGGLNEQFF
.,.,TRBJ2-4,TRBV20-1,TGCAGTGGGGGGGACGCCCTCCATCTAGCCAAAAACATTCAGTACTTC,CSGGDALHLAKNIQYF
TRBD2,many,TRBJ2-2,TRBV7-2,TGTGCCAGCAGCACCCAGGGACTAGCGAACACCGGGGAGCTGTTTTTT,CASSTQGLANTGELFF
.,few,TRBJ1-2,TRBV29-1,TGCAGCGTTGAAGGGTATGGCTACACCTTC,CSVEGYGYTF
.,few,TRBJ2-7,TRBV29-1,TGCAGCGTTGGCTCAGCCTTTGGGGGTCCAACCTACGAGCAGTACTTC,CSVGSAFGGPTYEQYF
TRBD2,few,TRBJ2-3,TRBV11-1,TGTGCCAGCAGCCCACTGTCCGGACTAGCTGCTAGCACAGATACGCAGTATTTT,CASSPLSGLAASTDTQYF
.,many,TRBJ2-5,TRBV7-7,TGTGCTAGCAGTCGCGGTTTGCAAGAGACCCAGTACTTC,CASSRGLQETQYF
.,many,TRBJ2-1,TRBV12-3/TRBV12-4,TGTGCCAGCGGGGGGTACAATGAGCAGTTCTTC,CASGGYNEQFF
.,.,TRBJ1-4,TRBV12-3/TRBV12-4,TGTGCCAGCAGTTTGTCAGGGAAGGGGACTAATGAAAAACTGTTTTTT,CASSLSGKGTNEKLFF
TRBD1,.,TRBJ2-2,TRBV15,TGTGCCACCCAACAGGGGGCGGTGACCGGGGAGCTGTTTTTT,CATQQGAVTGELFF
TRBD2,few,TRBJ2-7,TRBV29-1,TGCAGCGTTGAAGATGGGGGGACTAGTGGATACGAGCAGTACTTC,CSVEDGGTSGYEQYF
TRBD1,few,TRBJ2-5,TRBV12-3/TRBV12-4,TGTGCCAGCAGTTCTGGGACAGGGGGCCGGGAGACCCAGTACTTC,CASSSGTGGRETQYF
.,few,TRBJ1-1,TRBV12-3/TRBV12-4,TGTGCCAGCTGGGGGCCGCGCCCGAACACTGAAGCTTTCTTT,CASWGPRPNTEAFF
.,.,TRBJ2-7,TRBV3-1,TGTGCCAGCGGAGACATCGACAGTGACGAGCAGTACTTC,CASGDIDSDEQYF
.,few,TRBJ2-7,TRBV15,TGTGCCATCAGCAGGGACATATATGACGAGCAGTACTTC,CAISRDIYDEQYF
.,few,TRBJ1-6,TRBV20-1,TGCAGTGCTAGCCTGACAGATCCTAATTCACCCCTCCACTTT,CSASLTDPNSPLHF
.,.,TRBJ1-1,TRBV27,TGTGCCAGCAGTACCCTGGGGGGGCTGGTGAACACTGAAGCTTTCTTT,CASSTLGGLVNTEAFF
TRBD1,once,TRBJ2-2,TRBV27,TGTGCCAGCAGCTCGACAGGGGGCTTCGGGGAGCTGTTTTTT,CASSSTGGFGELFF
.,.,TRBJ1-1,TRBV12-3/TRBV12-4,TGTGCCAGCAGCCCCTGGAGGACTGAAGCTTTCTTT,CASSPWRTEAFF
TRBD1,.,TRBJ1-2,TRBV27,TGTGCCAGCAGTAGACAGGGCGATAACTATGGCTACACCTTC,CASSRQGDNYGYTF